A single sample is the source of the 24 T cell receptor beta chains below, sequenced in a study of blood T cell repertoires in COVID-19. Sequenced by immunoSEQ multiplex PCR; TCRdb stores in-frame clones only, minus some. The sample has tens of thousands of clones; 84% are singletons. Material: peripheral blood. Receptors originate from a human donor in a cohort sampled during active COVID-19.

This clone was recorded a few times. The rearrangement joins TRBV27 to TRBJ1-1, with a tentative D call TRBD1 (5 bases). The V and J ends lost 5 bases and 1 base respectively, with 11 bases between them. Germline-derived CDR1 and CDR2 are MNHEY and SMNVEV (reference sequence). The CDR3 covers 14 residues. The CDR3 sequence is CASSPLTANTEAFF. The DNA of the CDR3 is TGTGCCAGCAGTCCCTTGACAGCGAACACTGAAGCTTTCTTT.

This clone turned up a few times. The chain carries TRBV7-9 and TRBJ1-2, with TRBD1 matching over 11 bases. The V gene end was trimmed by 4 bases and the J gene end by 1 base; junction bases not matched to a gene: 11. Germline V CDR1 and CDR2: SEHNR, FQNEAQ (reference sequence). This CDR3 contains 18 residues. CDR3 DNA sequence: TGTGCCAGCAGCTCAATCCGGGACAGGGGGAAAAATAACTATGGCTACACCTTC. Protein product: CASSSIRDRGKNNYGYTF.

DNA of the CDR3: TGTGCCACTAGCACGGAGACGGGTCAGCCCCAGCATTTT. It specifies CATSTETGQPQHF. The chain combines TRBV10-3 with TRBJ1-5; D is undetermined. Germline V gene lookup returns CDR1 ENHRY and CDR2 SYGVKD. CDR3 length: 13 amino acids. Deletions cut 10 bases from V and 6 bases from J, with 16 bases between.

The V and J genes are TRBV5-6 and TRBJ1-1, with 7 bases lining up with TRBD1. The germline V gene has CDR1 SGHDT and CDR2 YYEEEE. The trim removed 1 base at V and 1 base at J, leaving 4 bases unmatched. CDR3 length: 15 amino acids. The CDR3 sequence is CASSLLGQRNTEAFF. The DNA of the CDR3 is TGTGCCAGCAGCTTGCTGGGACAGAGGAACACTGAAGCTTTCTTT.

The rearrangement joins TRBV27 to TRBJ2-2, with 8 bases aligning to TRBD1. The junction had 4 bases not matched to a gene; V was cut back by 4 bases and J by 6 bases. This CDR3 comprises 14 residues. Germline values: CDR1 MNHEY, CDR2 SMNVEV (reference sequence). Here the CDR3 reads CASSWTGWAGELFF. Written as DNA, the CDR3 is TGTGCCAGCAGTTGGACAGGGTGGGCCGGGGAGCTGTTTTTT.

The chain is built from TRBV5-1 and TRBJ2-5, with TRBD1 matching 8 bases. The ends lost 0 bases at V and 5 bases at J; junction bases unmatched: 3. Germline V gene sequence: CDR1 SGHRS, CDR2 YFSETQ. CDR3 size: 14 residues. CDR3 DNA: TGCGCCAGCAGCTTGGGGACAGGGTCGGAGACCCAGTACTTC. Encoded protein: CASSLGTGSETQYF.

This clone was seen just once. In DNA form, the CDR3 reads TGTGCCAGCAGCGCTAGCGGGGATTCCTACAATGAGCAGTTCTTC. It codes for CASSASGDSYNEQFF. J is TRBJ2-1 and V is TRBV9; 9 nucleotides align to TRBD2. The CDR3 runs to 15 residues. Germline V gene lookup returns CDR1 SGDLS and CDR2 YYNGEE. The J segment lost 1 base and the V segment lost 3 bases, leaving 2 bases of the junction unmatched.

The CDR3 loop is CAIKKGSDEQYF. CDR3 DNA sequence: TGTGCCATCAAGAAGGGGTCCGACGAGCAGTACTTC. The chain carries TRBV10-3 and TRBJ2-7; D is possibly TRBD1 (5 bases). There are 12 residues in the CDR3. Trimming took 7 bases from V and 5 from J, leaving 12 bases between them. Germline CDR1 reads ENHRY; CDR2 reads SYGVKD.

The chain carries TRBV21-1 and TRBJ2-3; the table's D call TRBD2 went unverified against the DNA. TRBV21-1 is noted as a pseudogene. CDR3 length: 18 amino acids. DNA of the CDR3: TGTGCCAGCAGCCCCCGCCCCGCAGCGGGGGTAAACACAGATACGCAGTATTTT. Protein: CASSPRPAAGVNTDTQYF.

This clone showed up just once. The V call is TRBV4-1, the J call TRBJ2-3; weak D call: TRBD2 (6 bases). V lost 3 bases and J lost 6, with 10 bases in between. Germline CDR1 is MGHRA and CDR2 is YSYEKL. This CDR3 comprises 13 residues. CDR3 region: CASSHQGGDTQYF. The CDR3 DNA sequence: TGCGCCAGCAGCCATCAGGGAGGCGATACGCAGTATTTT.

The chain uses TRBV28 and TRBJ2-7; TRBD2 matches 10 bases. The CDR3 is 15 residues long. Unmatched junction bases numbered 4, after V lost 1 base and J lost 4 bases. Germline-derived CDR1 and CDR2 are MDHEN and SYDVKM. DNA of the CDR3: TGTGCCAGCAGTTTATTAGCTAGCGGGGGATACGAGCAGTACTTC. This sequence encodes CASSLLASGGYEQYF.

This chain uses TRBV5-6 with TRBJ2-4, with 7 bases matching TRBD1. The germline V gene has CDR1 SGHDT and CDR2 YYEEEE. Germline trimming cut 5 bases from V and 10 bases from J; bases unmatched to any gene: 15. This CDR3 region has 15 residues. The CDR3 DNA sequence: TGTGCCAGCAGTTTGAGACAGGGTCCGGGGCGTATTCAGTACTTC. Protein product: CASSLRQGPGRIQYF. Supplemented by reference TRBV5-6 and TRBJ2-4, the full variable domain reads DAGVTQSPTHLIKTRGQQVTLRCSPKSGHDTVSWYQQALGQGPQFIFQYYEEEERQRGNFPDRFSGHQFPNYSSELNVNALLLGDSALYLCASSLRQGPGRIQYFGAGTRLSVL.

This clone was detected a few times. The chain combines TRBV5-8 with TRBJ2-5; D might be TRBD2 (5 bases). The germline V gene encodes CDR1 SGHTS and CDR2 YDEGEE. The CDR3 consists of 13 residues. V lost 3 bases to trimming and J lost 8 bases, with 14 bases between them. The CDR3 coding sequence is TGTGCCAGCAGCTACGGACTTGGGAACACCCAGTACTTC. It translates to CASSYGLGNTQYF.

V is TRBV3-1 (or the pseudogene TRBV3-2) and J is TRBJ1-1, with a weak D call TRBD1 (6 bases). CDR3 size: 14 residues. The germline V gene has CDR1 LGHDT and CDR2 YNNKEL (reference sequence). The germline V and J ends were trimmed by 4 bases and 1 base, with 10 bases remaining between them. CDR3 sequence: CASSPSDRNTEAFF. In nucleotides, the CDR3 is TGTGCCAGCAGCCCATCGGACAGGAACACTGAAGCTTTCTTT.

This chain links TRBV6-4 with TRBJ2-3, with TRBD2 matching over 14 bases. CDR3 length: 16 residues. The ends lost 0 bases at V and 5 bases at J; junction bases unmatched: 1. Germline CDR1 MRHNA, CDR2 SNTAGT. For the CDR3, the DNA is TGTGCCAGCAGTGACTCGGGACTAGCGGGGGTAGATACGCAGTATTTT. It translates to CASSDSGLAGVDTQYF.

CDR3 sequence reads: CASSEAQAYEQYF. CDR3 sequence (DNA): TGTGCCAGCAGTGAGGCCCAGGCCTACGAGCAGTACTTC. The chain employs TRBV6-1 and TRBJ2-7; D not certain. Germline lookup yields CDR1 MNHNS and CDR2 SASEGT. The V end was cut by 3 bases, the J end by 2 bases, with 8 bases between. CDR3 length equals 13 residues.

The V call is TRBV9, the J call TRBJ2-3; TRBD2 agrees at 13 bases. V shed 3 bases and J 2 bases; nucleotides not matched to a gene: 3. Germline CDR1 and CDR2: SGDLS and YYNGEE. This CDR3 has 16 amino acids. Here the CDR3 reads CASSAGTSGVTDTQYF. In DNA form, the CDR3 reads TGTGCCAGCAGCGCCGGGACTAGCGGGGTCACAGATACGCAGTATTTT.

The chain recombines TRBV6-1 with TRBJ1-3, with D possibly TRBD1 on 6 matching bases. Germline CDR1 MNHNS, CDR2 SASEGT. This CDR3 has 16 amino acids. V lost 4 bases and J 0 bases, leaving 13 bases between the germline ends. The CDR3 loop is CASSVVQGRSGNTIYF. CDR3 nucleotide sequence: TGTGCCAGCAGTGTTGTACAGGGCCGCTCTGGAAACACCATATATTTT.

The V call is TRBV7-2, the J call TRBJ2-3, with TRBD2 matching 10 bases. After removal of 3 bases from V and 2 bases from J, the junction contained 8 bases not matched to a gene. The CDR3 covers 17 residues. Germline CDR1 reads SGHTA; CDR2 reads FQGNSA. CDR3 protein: CASSFFSGGINTDTQYF. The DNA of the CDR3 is TGTGCCAGCAGCTTTTTTAGCGGGGGGATCAACACAGATACGCAGTATTTT. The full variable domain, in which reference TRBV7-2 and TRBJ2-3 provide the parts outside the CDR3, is GAGVSQSPSNKVTEKGKDVELRCDPISGHTALYWYRQSLGQGLEFLIYFQGNSAPDKSGLPSDRFSAERTGGSVSTLTIQRTQQEDSAVYLCASSFFSGGINTDTQYFGPGTRLTVL.

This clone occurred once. CDR3 DNA sequence: TGTGCCAGTAGGGGGACGGCGGCGGGGGAAAAACTGTTTTTT. Residues: CASRGTAAGEKLFF. V and J are TRBV19 and TRBJ1-4; tentative D call: TRBD1 (5 bases). Germline V gene lookup returns CDR1 LNHDA and CDR2 SQIVND (reference sequence). V lost 6 bases and J lost 8, with 16 bases in between. The CDR3 is 14 amino acids.

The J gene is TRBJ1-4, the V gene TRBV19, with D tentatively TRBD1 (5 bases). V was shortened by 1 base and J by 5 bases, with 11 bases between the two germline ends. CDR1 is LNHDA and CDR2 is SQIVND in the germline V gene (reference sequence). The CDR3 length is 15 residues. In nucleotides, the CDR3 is TGTGCCAGTAGTATAGGCCGGGGGTCAAATGAAAAACTGTTTTTT. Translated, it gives CASSIGRGSNEKLFF.

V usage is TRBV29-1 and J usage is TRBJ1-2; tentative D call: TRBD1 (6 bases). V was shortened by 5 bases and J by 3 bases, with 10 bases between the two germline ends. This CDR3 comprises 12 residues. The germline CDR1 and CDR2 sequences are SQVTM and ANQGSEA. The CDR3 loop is CSVSRGDYGYTF. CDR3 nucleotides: TGCAGCGTTTCCAGGGGAGACTATGGCTACACCTTC.

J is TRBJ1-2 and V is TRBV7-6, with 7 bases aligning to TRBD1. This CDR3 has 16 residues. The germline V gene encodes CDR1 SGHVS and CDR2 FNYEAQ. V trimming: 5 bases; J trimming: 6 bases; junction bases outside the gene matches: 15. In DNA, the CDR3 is TGTGCCAGCAGCCCTGAGGTCGACAGGGTGGAGGATGGCTACACCTTC. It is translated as CASSPEVDRVEDGYTF.

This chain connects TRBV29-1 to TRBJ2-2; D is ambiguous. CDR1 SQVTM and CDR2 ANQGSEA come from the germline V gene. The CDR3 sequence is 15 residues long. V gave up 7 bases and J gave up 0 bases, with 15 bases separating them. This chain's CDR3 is CSALGLAANTGELFF. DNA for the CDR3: TGCAGCGCCTTGGGTCTCGCGGCGAACACCGGGGAGCTGTTTTTT.